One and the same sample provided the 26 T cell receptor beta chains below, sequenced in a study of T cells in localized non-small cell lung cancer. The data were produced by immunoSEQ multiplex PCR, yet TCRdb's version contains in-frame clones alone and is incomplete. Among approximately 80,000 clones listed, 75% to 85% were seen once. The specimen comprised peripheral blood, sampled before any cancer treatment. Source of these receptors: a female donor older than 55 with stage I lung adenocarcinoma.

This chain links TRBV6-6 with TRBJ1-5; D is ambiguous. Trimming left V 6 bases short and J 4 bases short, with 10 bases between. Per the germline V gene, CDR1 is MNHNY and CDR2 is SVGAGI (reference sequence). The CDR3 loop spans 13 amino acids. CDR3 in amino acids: CASRGQFNQPQHF. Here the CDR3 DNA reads TGTGCCAGCAGAGGGCAGTTTAATCAGCCCCAGCATTTT.

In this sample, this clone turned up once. The CDR3 region has the DNA TGTGCCAGCAGGGGAAGCAGGCGAGGGAGCACTGAAGCTTTCTTT. It codes for CASRGSRRGSTEAFF. The chain joins TRBV5-5 to TRBJ1-1; D remains unclear. This CDR3 region has 15 residues. The ends were cut back, 5 bases at V and 4 bases at J, with 18 bases in the middle. CDR1 and CDR2 from the germline V gene are SGHKS and YYEKEE (reference sequence).

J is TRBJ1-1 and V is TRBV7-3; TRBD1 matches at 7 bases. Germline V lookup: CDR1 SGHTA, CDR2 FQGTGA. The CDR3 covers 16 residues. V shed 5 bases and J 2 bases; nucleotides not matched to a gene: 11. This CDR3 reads CASSPKGQGVNTEAFF. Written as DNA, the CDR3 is TGTGCCAGCAGCCCAAAAGGGCAGGGGGTTAACACTGAAGCTTTCTTT.

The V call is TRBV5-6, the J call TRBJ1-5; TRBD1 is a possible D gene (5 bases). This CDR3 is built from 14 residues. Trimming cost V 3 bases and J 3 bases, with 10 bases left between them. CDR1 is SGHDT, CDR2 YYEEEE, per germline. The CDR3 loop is CASSWRGDNQPQHF. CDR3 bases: TGTGCCAGCAGCTGGCGGGGGGACAATCAGCCCCAGCATTTT.

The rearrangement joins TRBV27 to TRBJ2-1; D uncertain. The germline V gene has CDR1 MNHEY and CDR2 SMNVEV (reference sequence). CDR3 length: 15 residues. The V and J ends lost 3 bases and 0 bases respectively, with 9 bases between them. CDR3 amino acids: CASSFRPNSYNEQFF. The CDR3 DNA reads TGTGCCAGCAGTTTTAGGCCGAACTCCTACAATGAGCAGTTCTTC.

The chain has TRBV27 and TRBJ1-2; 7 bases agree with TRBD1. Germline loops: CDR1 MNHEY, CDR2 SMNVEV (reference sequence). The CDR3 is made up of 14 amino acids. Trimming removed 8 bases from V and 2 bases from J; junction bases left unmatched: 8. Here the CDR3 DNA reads TGTGCCAGCCGAGCCAGGGGGGGCAACTATGGCTACACCTTC. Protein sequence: CASRARGGNYGYTF.

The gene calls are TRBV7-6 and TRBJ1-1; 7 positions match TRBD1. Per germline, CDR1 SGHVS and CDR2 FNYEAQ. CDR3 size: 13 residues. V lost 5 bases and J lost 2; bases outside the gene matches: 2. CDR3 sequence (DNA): TGTGCCAGCAGCGACAGGGATAACACTGAAGCTTTCTTT. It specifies CASSDRDNTEAFF.

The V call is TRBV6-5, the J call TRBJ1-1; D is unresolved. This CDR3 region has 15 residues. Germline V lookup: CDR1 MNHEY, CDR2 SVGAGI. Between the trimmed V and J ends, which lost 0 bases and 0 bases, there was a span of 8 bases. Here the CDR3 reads CASSYSSRVNTEAFF. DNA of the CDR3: TGTGCCAGCAGTTACTCCAGCCGGGTGAACACTGAAGCTTTCTTT.

CDR3 protein: CASSQGLADQPQHF. The DNA of the CDR3 is TGTGCCAGCAGCCAAGGTTTGGCGGATCAGCCCCAGCATTTT. This chain joins TRBV5-8 and TRBJ1-5; no clear D. Trimming took off 4 bases at V and 5 bases at J, with 13 bases between the two ends. Germline CDR1 SGHTS, CDR2 YDEGEE. This CDR3 comprises 14 residues.

The CDR3 is CASRGVGSNQPQHF. Here the CDR3 DNA reads TGTGCCAGCAGGGGGGTGGGTAGCAATCAGCCCCAGCATTTT. This sequence joins TRBV6-5 and TRBJ1-5; D possibly corresponds to TRBD1 (5 bases). CDR1 is MNHEY and CDR2 is SVGAGI in the germline V gene. The CDR3 runs to 14 residues. The germline V and J ends were trimmed by 6 bases and 0 bases, with 9 bases remaining between them.

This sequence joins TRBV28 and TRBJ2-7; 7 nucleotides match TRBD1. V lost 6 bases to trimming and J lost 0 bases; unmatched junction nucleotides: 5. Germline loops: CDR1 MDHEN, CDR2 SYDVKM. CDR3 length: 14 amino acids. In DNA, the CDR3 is TGTGCCAGCAGCCCGGGACAGAGCTCCTACGAGCAGTACTTC. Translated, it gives CASSPGQSSYEQYF.

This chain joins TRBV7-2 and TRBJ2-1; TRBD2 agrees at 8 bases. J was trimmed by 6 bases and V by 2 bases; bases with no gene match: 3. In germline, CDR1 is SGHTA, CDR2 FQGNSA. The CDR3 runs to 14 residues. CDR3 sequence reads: CASSLSGGSNEQFF. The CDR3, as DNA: TGTGCCAGCAGCTTAAGCGGGGGAAGCAATGAGCAGTTCTTC.

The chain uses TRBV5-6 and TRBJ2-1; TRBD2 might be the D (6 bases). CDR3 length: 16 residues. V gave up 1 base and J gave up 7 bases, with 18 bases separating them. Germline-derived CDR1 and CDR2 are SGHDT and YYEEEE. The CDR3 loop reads CASSLWGDGNRNEQFF. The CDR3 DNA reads TGTGCCAGCAGCTTGTGGGGGGATGGGAATAGGAATGAGCAGTTCTTC. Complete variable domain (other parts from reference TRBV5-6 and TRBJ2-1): DAGVTQSPTHLIKTRGQQVTLRCSPKSGHDTVSWYQQALGQGPQFIFQYYEEEERQRGNFPDRFSGHQFPNYSSELNVNALLLGDSALYLCASSLWGDGNRNEQFFGPGTRLTVL.

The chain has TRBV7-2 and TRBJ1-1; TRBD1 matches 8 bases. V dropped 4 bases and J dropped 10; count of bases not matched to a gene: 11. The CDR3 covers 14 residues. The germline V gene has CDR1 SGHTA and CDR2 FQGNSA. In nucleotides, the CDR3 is TGTGCCAGCAGCTATTCGCAGGGGGCACAGCGAGCTTTCTTT. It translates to CASSYSQGAQRAFF.

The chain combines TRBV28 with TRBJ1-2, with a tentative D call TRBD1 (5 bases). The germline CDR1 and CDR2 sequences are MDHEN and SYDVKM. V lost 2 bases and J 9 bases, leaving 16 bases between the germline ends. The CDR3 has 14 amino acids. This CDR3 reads CASSLELAGLSYTF. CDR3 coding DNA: TGTGCCAGCAGTTTAGAGTTGGCGGGGCTGAGCTACACCTTC.

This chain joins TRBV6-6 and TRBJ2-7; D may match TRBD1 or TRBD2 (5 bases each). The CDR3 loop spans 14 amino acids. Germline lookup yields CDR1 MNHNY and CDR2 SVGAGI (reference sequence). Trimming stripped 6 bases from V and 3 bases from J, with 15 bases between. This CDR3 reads CASRNRDRNYEQYF. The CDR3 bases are TGTGCCAGCAGAAACCGGGACCGCAACTACGAGCAGTACTTC.

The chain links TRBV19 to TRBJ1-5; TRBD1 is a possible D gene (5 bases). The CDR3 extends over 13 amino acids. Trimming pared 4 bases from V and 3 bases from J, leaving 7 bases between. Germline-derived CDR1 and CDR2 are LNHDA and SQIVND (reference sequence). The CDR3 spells CASSRGFNQPQHF. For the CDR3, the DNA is TGTGCCAGTAGTAGGGGGTTCAATCAGCCCCAGCATTTT.

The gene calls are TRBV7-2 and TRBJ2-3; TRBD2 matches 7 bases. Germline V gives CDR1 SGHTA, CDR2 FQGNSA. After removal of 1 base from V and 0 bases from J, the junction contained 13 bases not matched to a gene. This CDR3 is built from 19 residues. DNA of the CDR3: TGTGCCAGCAGCTTAGAAACGGGAGGATGGGCCCTTAGCACAGATACGCAGTATTTT. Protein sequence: CASSLETGGWALSTDTQYF.

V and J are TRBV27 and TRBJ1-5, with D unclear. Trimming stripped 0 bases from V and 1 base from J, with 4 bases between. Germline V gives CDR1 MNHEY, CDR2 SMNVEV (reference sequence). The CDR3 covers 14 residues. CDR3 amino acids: CASSLSGSNQPQHF. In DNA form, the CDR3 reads TGTGCCAGCAGTTTATCAGGCAGCAATCAGCCCCAGCATTTT.

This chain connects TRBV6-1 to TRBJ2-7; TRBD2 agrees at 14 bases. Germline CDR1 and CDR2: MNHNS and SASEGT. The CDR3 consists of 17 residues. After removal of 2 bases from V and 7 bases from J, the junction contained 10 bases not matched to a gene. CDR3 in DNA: TGTGCCAGCAGTGAACGGAGGACTAGCGGGAGGTTCGGTGAGCAGTACTTC. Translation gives CASSERRTSGRFGEQYF.

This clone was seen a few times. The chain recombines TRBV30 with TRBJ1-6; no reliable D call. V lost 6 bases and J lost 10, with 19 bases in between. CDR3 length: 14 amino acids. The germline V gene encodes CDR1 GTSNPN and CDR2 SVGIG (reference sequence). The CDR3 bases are TGTGCCTGTAAAAGGGCCCTGGGTTACTCACCCCTCCACTTT. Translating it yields CACKRALGYSPLHF. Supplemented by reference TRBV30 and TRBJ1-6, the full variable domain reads SQTIHQWPATLVQPVGSPLSLECTVEGTSNPNLYWYRQAAGRGLQLLFYSVGIGQISSEVPQNLSASRPQDRQFILSSKKLLLSDSGFYLCACKRALGYSPLHFGNGTRLTVT.

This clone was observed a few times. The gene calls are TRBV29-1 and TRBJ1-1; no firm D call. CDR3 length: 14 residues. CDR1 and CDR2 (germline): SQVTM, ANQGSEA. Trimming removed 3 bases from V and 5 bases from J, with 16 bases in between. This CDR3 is CSVDRTRTGTEAFF. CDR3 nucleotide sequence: TGCAGCGTTGACAGAACCAGAACGGGGACTGAAGCTTTCTTT.

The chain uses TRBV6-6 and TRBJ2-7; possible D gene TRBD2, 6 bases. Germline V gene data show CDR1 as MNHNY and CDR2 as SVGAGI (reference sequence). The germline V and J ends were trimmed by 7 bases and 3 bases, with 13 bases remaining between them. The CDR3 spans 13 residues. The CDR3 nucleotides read TGTGCCAGCAACCGGGGGACCTACTACGAGCAGTACTTC. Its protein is CASNRGTYYEQYF.

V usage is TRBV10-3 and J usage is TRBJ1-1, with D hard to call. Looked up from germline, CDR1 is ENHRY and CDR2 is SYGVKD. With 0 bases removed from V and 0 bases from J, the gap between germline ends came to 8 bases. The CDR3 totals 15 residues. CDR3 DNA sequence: TGTGCCATCAGTGAGTCTGGCAGGATGAACACTGAAGCTTTCTTT. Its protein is CAISESGRMNTEAFF.

CDR3 bases: TGTGCCAGCAGCTTAGTTTTGAACACTGAAGCTTTCTTT. Translating it yields CASSLVLNTEAFF. This rearrangement joins TRBV7-3 to TRBJ1-1; D is uncertain. CDR1 and CDR2 (germline): SGHTA, FQGTGA. CDR3 length equals 13 residues. The V end lost 2 bases, the J end lost 0 bases, and 4 bases lay between the germline ends.

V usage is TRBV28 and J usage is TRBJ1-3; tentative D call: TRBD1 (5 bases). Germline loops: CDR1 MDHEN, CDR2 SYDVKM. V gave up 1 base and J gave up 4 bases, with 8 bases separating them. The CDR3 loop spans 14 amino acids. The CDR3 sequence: CASSLSGPGNTIYF. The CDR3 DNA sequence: TGTGCCAGCAGTTTATCAGGGCCGGGAAACACCATATATTTT. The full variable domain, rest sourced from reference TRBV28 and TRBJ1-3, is DVKVTQSSRYLVKRTGEKVFLECVQDMDHENMFWYRQDPGLGLRLIYFSYDVKMKEKGDIPEGYSVSREKKERFSLILESASTNQTSMYLCASSLSGPGNTIYFGEGSWLTVV.